Presented here are 27 T cell receptor beta chains from one specimen sequenced in a study of T cell responses to AZD1222 COVID-19 vaccine. Libraries were prepared by immunoSEQ multiplex PCR; TCRdb keeps only in-frame clonotypes and omits some of them. This sample has approximately 180,000 clones, with about 89% found just once. The sequences come from peripheral blood, collected on day 0 of AZD1222 vaccination. These receptors were collected from an adult in good health.

This clone was observed a single time. This chain connects TRBV3-1 (or the pseudogene TRBV3-2) to TRBJ2-2; 12 nucleotides line up with TRBD2. V shed 4 bases, J shed 4 bases, and the junction held 10 bases outside the gene matches. In germline, CDR1 is LGHDT, CDR2 YNNKEL (reference sequence). This CDR3 spans 18 amino acids. Here the CDR3 reads CASSLRLAGVVSTGELFF. CDR3 nucleotide sequence: TGTGCCAGCAGCCTCCGACTAGCGGGAGTTGTGAGCACCGGGGAGCTGTTTTTT.

This sequence joins TRBV19 and TRBJ1-2; D remains ambiguous. This CDR3 region has 14 residues. The germline V gene encodes CDR1 LNHDA and CDR2 SQIVND (reference sequence). V was clipped by 1 base and J by 1 base, with 7 bases between them. DNA of the CDR3: TGTGCCAGTAGTATAGTTCGGGGTAACTATGGCTACACCTTC. Translated: CASSIVRGNYGYTF. Filled out from reference TRBV19 and TRBJ1-2, the complete variable domain reads DGGITQSPKYLFRKEGQNVTLSCEQNLNHDAMYWYRQDPGQGLRLIYYSQIVNDFQKGDIAEGYSVSREKKESFPLTVTSAQKNPTAFYLCASSIVRGNYGYTFGSGTRLTVV.

The chain carries TRBV10-3 and TRBJ2-7; 10 positions agree with TRBD1. J gave up 4 bases and V 5 bases, and 5 bases lay outside the gene matches. CDR3 length: 14 amino acids. The germline V gene encodes CDR1 ENHRY and CDR2 SYGVKD. The CDR3 loop is CAISRTGGIYEQYF. The CDR3, as DNA: TGTGCCATCAGTAGGACAGGGGGGATTTACGAGCAGTACTTC.

This clone appeared a single time. The genes are TRBV7-2 and TRBJ2-5, with TRBD2 matching over 7 bases. The CDR3 has 17 amino acids. Germline V gives CDR1 SGHTA, CDR2 FQGNSA. J gave up 5 bases and V 3 bases, and 15 bases lay outside the gene matches. As DNA, the CDR3 is TGTGCCAGCAGCTTGGGAATAGTGGGAGGGCCCAGGGAGACCCAGTACTTC. Residues: CASSLGIVGGPRETQYF.

The chain recombines TRBV30 with TRBJ2-7; a weak D match, TRBD2 (6 bases). Germline values: CDR1 GTSNPN, CDR2 SVGIG (reference sequence). CDR3 length equals 14 residues. V was cut by 2 bases and J by 3 bases, with 14 bases left in between. The CDR3 DNA follows: TGTGCCTGGAGTAGGATCGGGGGTTTCTACGAGCAGTACGTC. It translates to CAWSRIGGFYEQYV.

The V gene is TRBV30, the J gene TRBJ2-1; the D is unclear. Per the germline V gene, CDR1 is GTSNPN and CDR2 is SVGIG (reference sequence). The CDR3 has 13 amino acids. Trimming removed 2 bases from V and 7 bases from J, with 12 bases in between. The CDR3 reads CAWSISVANEQFF. The CDR3 DNA sequence: TGTGCCTGGAGTATTTCCGTGGCGAATGAGCAGTTCTTC.

The chain is built from TRBV2 and TRBJ1-1, with unresolved D. The germline CDR1 and CDR2 sequences are SNHLY and FYNNEI. The V end was cut by 2 bases, the J end by 6 bases, with 10 bases between. This CDR3 comprises 13 residues. The CDR3 reads CASSEFKSAEAFF. CDR3 nucleotides: TGTGCCAGCAGTGAATTTAAAAGCGCTGAAGCTTTCTTT.

This chain uses TRBV25-1 with TRBJ2-1, with a possible D match to TRBD1 (5 bases). V was shortened by 1 base and J by 5 bases, with 9 bases between the two germline ends. The CDR3 covers 14 residues. Germline V gene lookup returns CDR1 MGHDK and CDR2 SYGVNS. This CDR3 reads CASSEFSGNNEQFF. In nucleotides, the CDR3 is TGTGCCAGCAGTGAATTTTCAGGGAACAATGAGCAGTTCTTC.

The CDR3 DNA is TGTGCCAGCAGGAAGACGGTTTCCTCCTACGAGCAGTACTTC. Amino acids: CASRKTVSSYEQYF. V gene TRBV28 combines with J gene TRBJ2-7; no reliable D call. V lost 6 bases and J lost 0, with 12 bases in between. Germline assignment: CDR1 MDHEN and CDR2 SYDVKM. This CDR3 is 14 amino acids long.

The gene calls are TRBV6-5 and TRBJ2-7; 10 nucleotides match TRBD1. This CDR3 contains 15 residues. J gave up 3 bases and V 6 bases, and 8 bases lay outside the gene matches. Germline V lookup: CDR1 MNHEY, CDR2 SVGAGI. As DNA, the CDR3 is TGTGCCAGCAGACACGGGGGGACAGGGGACTACGAGCAGTACTTC. Amino acid sequence: CASRHGGTGDYEQYF.

In this sample, this clone turned up a few times. V gene TRBV5-4 combines with J gene TRBJ1-1; no firm D call. This CDR3 spans 15 amino acids. V was trimmed by 4 bases and J by 3 bases, leaving 16 bases between them. Germline lookup yields CDR1 SGHNT and CDR2 YYREEE (reference sequence). CDR3 nucleotides: TGTGCCAGCAGCCCCCTCCGGACGGATTACACTGAAGCTTTCTTT. It yields the protein CASSPLRTDYTEAFF.

This chain links TRBV2 with TRBJ1-2, with TRBD1 matching 7 bases. Germline V gene lookup returns CDR1 SNHLY and CDR2 FYNNEI. This CDR3 is 14 amino acids long. Trimming at V came to 6 bases and at J to 1 base, leaving 5 bases not matched to a gene. This CDR3 is CASRDTGVNYGYTF. Here the CDR3 DNA reads TGTGCCAGCAGGGACACAGGGGTTAACTATGGCTACACCTTC.

V gene TRBV27 combines with J gene TRBJ1-6; 8 bases map to TRBD1. This CDR3 comprises 14 residues. The germline CDR1 and CDR2 sequences are MNHEY and SMNVEV (reference sequence). V gave up 6 bases and J gave up 7 bases; unmatched junction bases: 5. CDR3 in DNA: TGTGCCAGCAGGACAGGGGCGGGGAATTCACCCCTCCACTTT. It translates to CASRTGAGNSPLHF.

This chain links TRBV3-1 (or the pseudogene TRBV3-2) with TRBJ2-7; 14 positions match TRBD2. J lost 3 bases, V lost 1 base, and 11 bases had no gene match. The CDR3 is made up of 19 amino acids. Germline CDR1 LGHDT, CDR2 YNNKEL (reference sequence). DNA of the CDR3: TGTGCCAGCAGCCAAGTGCCGGGGACTAGCGGGAGCCGGCACTACGAGCAGTACTTC. Translating gives CASSQVPGTSGSRHYEQYF.

The genes are TRBV14 and TRBJ2-3; the D is unclear. V was cut by 0 bases and J by 6 bases, with 10 bases left in between. CDR3 size: 14 residues. CDR1 and CDR2 (germline): SGHDN, FVKESK. In DNA, the CDR3 is TGTGCCAGCAGCCAAGAAGGATATTACGATACGCAGTATTTT. This sequence encodes CASSQEGYYDTQYF.

The chain combines TRBV2 with TRBJ1-5; perhaps TRBD1 as D (5 bases). The CDR3 covers 15 residues. The germline V gene encodes CDR1 SNHLY and CDR2 FYNNEI. V dropped 6 bases and J dropped 2 bases, with 14 bases sitting between them. The CDR3 sequence is CASRTGVGGNQPQHF. The CDR3 DNA reads as TGTGCCAGCAGAACAGGAGTAGGCGGCAATCAGCCCCAGCATTTT.

The gene calls are TRBV2 and TRBJ1-2; maybe TRBD1 (5 bases). Trimming left V 7 bases short and J 2 bases short, with 8 bases between. Per germline, CDR1 SNHLY and CDR2 FYNNEI. CDR3 length: 12 amino acids. CDR3 region: CASIRGNYGYTF. The CDR3 nucleotides are TGTGCCAGCATAAGGGGAAACTATGGCTACACCTTC.

V usage is TRBV7-9 and J usage is TRBJ1-4; weak D call: TRBD1 (6 bases). The CDR3 is 13 amino acids. Between the trimmed V and J ends, which lost 4 bases and 7 bases, there was a span of 10 bases. Germline V gene lookup returns CDR1 SEHNR and CDR2 FQNEAQ (reference sequence). CDR3 DNA sequence: TGTGCCAGCAGCTCCAACAGGGCTGAAAAACTGTTTTTT. Its translation is CASSSNRAEKLFF.

The J gene is TRBJ1-5, the V gene TRBV18; 7 bases match TRBD1. The V gene's germline CDR1 is KGHSH and CDR2 LQKENI. Trimming at V came to 3 bases and at J to 5 bases, leaving 10 bases not matched to a gene. The CDR3 extends over 16 amino acids. CDR3 loop: CASSPTGTHPDQPQHF. CDR3 sequence (DNA): TGTGCCAGCTCACCGACAGGGACCCACCCAGATCAGCCCCAGCATTTT. The whole variable domain, remainder taken from reference TRBV18 and TRBJ1-5, is NAGVMQNPRHLVRRRGQEARLRCSPMKGHSHVYWYRQLPEEGLKFMVYLQKENIIDESGMPKERFSAEFPKEGPSILRIQQVVRGDSAAYFCASSPTGTHPDQPQHFGDGTRLSIL.

V gene TRBV9 combines with J gene TRBJ2-7, with D possibly TRBD2 on 5 matching bases. This CDR3 region has 14 residues. Between the trimmed V and J ends, which lost 3 bases and 0 bases, there was a span of 10 bases. CDR1 is SGDLS, CDR2 YYNGEE, per germline. The CDR3 DNA sequence: TGTGCCAGCAGCGGGAGCGGTGGCTCCTACGAGCAGTACGTC. Its translation is CASSGSGGSYEQYV.

The chain has TRBV2 and TRBJ1-4; D is unresolved. V was shortened by 1 base and J by 0 bases, with 6 bases between the two germline ends. The CDR3 has 15 amino acids. CDR1 is SNHLY and CDR2 is FYNNEI in the germline V gene. CDR3 nucleotides: TGTGCCAGCAGTGAAGTCCTCGCAACTAATGAAAAACTGTTTTTT. Translating it yields CASSEVLATNEKLFF. The full variable domain, with the rest looked up from reference TRBV2 and TRBJ1-4, is EPEVTQTPSHQVTQMGQEVILRCVPISNHLYFYWYRQILGQKVEFLVSFYNNEISEKSEIFDDQFSVERPDGSNFTLKIRSTKLEDSAMYFCASSEVLATNEKLFFGSGTQLSVL.

The CDR3 here is CASRDGTSGSDEQFF. The CDR3, as DNA: TGTGCCAGCAGGGATGGGACTAGCGGAAGCGATGAGCAGTTCTTC. The chain combines TRBV6-5 with TRBJ2-1; TRBD2 matches 11 bases. Germline-derived CDR1 and CDR2 are MNHEY and SVGAGI. V lost 6 bases and J lost 8; bases outside the gene matches: 9. The CDR3 covers 15 residues.

This chain uses TRBV24-1 with TRBJ2-1, with 9 positions matching TRBD2. Trimming took 5 bases from V and 7 from J; bases not matched to a gene: 11. The length of the CDR3 is 16 residues. Per the germline V gene, CDR1 is KGHDR and CDR2 is SFDVKD. Written as DNA, the CDR3 is TGTGCCACCAGTGGTAATCTAGCGGGAATTGGGAATGAGCAGTTCTTC. Translation gives CATSGNLAGIGNEQFF.

The V and J genes are TRBV9 and TRBJ1-1; no clear D gene. With 0 bases removed from V and 0 bases from J, the gap between germline ends came to 3 bases. The CDR3 sequence is 13 residues long. The V gene's germline CDR1 is SGDLS and CDR2 YYNGEE. CDR3 DNA: TGTGCCAGCAGCGTAGTAATGAACACTGAAGCTTTCTTT. Residues: CASSVVMNTEAFF.

The chain joins TRBV10-1 to TRBJ2-4; the D is unclear. Germline V lookup: CDR1 WNHNN, CDR2 SYGVQD (reference sequence). Trimming removed 6 bases at V and 2 bases at J, with 14 bases between. The CDR3 covers 15 residues. The CDR3 is CASRRPWATKNIQYF. The DNA for the CDR3 is TGCGCCAGCAGGAGGCCCTGGGCAACCAAAAACATTCAGTACTTC.

V usage is TRBV6-5 and J usage is TRBJ2-5, with D perhaps matching TRBD1 (5 bases). CDR1 MNHEY and CDR2 SVGAGI come from the germline V gene. Trimming took off 6 bases at V and 0 bases at J, with 8 bases between the two ends. This CDR3 comprises 13 residues. The CDR3, as DNA: TGTGCCAGCAGACAGGCTAACCAAGAGACCCAGTACTTC. As protein: CASRQANQETQYF.

J is TRBJ1-5 and V is TRBV3-1 (or the pseudogene TRBV3-2); 8 nucleotides match TRBD1. Germline CDR1 LGHDT, CDR2 YNNKEL (reference sequence). This CDR3 spans 15 amino acids. Germline trimming cut 3 bases from V and 6 bases from J; bases unmatched to any gene: 7. The CDR3 nucleotides are TGTGCCAGCAGCCAGGGAACAGGGGGTTCTCAGCCCCAGCATTTT. Its protein product is CASSQGTGGSQPQHF.